Listed here are 27 T cell receptor beta chains from one sample, sequenced in a study of radiotherapy plus CTLA-4 blockade in lung cancer. Assay: immunoSEQ multiplex PCR; the TCRdb copy retains only in-frame clones and omits some. This table has around 99,000 clones, about 91% appearing once. Here the sequenced sample was peripheral blood, taken from a patient treated with radiotherapy plus ipilimumab. These receptors were obtained from a human donor with non-small cell lung cancer that progressed on radiotherapy plus ipilimumab.

The J gene is TRBJ2-1, the V gene TRBV5-1; D may correspond to TRBD1 or TRBD2 (6 bases each). With 0 bases removed from V and 9 bases from J, the gap between germline ends came to 28 bases. The germline V gene has CDR1 SGHRS and CDR2 YFSETQ. The CDR3 covers 19 residues. In DNA, the CDR3 is TGCGCCAGCAGCTTGGGCTCAGGGGAACGGGCGGGGACCAGGGGTGAGCAGTTCTTC. Its protein product is CASSLGSGERAGTRGEQFF.

The rearrangement links TRBV9 to TRBJ2-4; the D gene is possibly TRBD1 (6 bases). There are 16 residues in the CDR3. V lost 3 bases to trimming and J lost 0 bases, with 13 bases between them. CDR1 is SGDLS and CDR2 is YYNGEE in the germline V gene. Here the CDR3 DNA reads TGTGCCAGCAGCGCCCGACAGGATCTAGCCAAAAACATTCAGTACTTC. Encoded protein: CASSARQDLAKNIQYF. Full variable domain (outside the CDR3, taken from reference TRBV9 and TRBJ2-4): DSGVTQTPKHLITATGQRVTLRCSPRSGDLSVYWYQQSLDQGLQFLIQYYNGEERAKGNILERFSAQQFPDLHSELNLSSLELGDSALYFCASSARQDLAKNIQYFGAGTRLSVL.

V is TRBV12-1 and J is TRBJ1-4. TRBV12-1 is deemed a pseudogene. The CDR3 has 16 amino acids. CDR3 DNA sequence: TGTGCCAGCAGGATGGGGCTGCGGGCGCGAGGTGAAAAACTGTTTTTT. It translates to CASRMGLRARGEKLFF.

A single count supports this clone. The rearrangement joins TRBV27 to TRBJ1-1; D unclear. V shed 0 bases and J shed 4 bases, with 15 bases lying between them. Germline CDR1 reads MNHEY; CDR2 reads SMNVEV (reference sequence). CDR3 length: 16 amino acids. The CDR3 here is CASSLSGSTPITEAFF. The CDR3, as DNA: TGTGCCAGCAGTTTATCGGGTTCTACCCCCATCACTGAAGCTTTCTTT.

The rearrangement joins TRBV29-1 to TRBJ2-5; 14 bases are a match to TRBD2. From germline, CDR1 is SQVTM and CDR2 ANQGSEA. CDR3 length equals 18 residues. Unmatched junction bases numbered 14, after V lost 4 bases and J lost 4 bases. CDR3 sequence reads: CSVVWSGTSGRWAETQYF. CDR3 bases: TGCAGCGTTGTCTGGTCCGGGACTAGCGGGAGATGGGCAGAGACCCAGTACTTC. Combining the CDR3 with reference TRBV29-1 and TRBJ2-5 gives the whole variable domain SAVISQKPSRDICQRGTSLTIQCQVDSQVTMMFWYRQQPGQSLTLIATANQGSEATYESGFVIDKFPISRPNLTFSTLTVSNMSPEDSSIYLCSVVWSGTSGRWAETQYFGPGTRLLVL.

The gene calls are TRBV5-4 and TRBJ2-7; 8 bases are shared with TRBD2. With 4 bases clipped from V and 11 bases from J, the junction kept 14 bases outside the gene matches. In germline, CDR1 is SGHNT, CDR2 YYREEE (reference sequence). CDR3 length: 14 residues. The CDR3 sequence is CASSDFGAGGLEYF. CDR3 DNA: TGTGCCAGCAGCGACTTCGGGGCGGGGGGCCTCGAGTACTTC.

The genes are TRBV2 and TRBJ1-1; 7 bases line up with TRBD1. The CDR3 runs 17 residues. Trimming removed 2 bases from V and 5 bases from J; junction bases left unmatched: 14. Germline assignment: CDR1 SNHLY and CDR2 FYNNEI. As DNA, the CDR3 is TGTGCCAGCAGTGAAATGACAGGGAAAGGAACGAGAACTGAAGCTTTCTTT. This codes for CASSEMTGKGTRTEAFF.

This chain's CDR3 is CASSLGQGVTEAFF. CDR3 sequence (DNA): TGTGCCAGCAGCCTGGGACAGGGAGTCACTGAAGCTTTCTTT. The genes are TRBV2 and TRBJ1-1, with 9 bases aligning to TRBD1. The CDR3 totals 14 residues. Germline V lookup: CDR1 SNHLY, CDR2 FYNNEI. The trim removed 6 bases at V and 4 bases at J, leaving 6 bases unmatched.

The chain couples TRBV19 to TRBJ2-3; D may be TRBD2 (5 bases). CDR3 length equals 15 residues. With 4 bases removed from V and 0 bases from J, the gap between germline ends came to 11 bases. CDR1 and CDR2 from the germline V gene are LNHDA and SQIVND (reference sequence). This CDR3 reads CASSTRRTSTDTQYF. Here the CDR3 DNA reads TGTGCCAGTAGTACACGGAGGACTAGCACAGATACGCAGTATTTT. Full variable domain (remainder filled in from reference TRBV19 and TRBJ2-3): DGGITQSPKYLFRKEGQNVTLSCEQNLNHDAMYWYRQDPGQGLRLIYYSQIVNDFQKGDIAEGYSVSREKKESFPLTVTSAQKNPTAFYLCASSTRRTSTDTQYFGPGTRLTVL.

The V call is TRBV27, the J call TRBJ1-1; D is possibly TRBD1 (5 bases). This CDR3 is built from 13 residues. The V and J ends lost 5 bases and 7 bases respectively, with 14 bases between them. Germline assignment: CDR1 MNHEY and CDR2 SMNVEV (reference sequence). CDR3 bases: TGTGCCAGCAGTCCCAGGGCGTGGATTGAAGCTTTCTTT. Its translation is CASSPRAWIEAFF.

This sequence joins TRBV7-2 and TRBJ2-7; TRBD1 or TRBD2 may be the D gene (6 bases each). The CDR3 runs to 17 residues. Germline V gene lookup returns CDR1 SGHTA and CDR2 FQGNSA. Trimming removed 3 bases at V and 7 bases at J, with 25 bases between. The CDR3 spells CASSFHPGARRGGEQYF. In DNA form, the CDR3 reads TGTGCCAGCAGCTTCCACCCGGGGGCGAGGCGCGGAGGGGAGCAGTACTTC.

About this clone: The same CDR3 can be traced to other DNA sequences in this sample. V is TRBV5-1 and J is TRBJ2-3; D may match TRBD1 or TRBD2 (5 bases each). This CDR3 contains 14 residues. Between the trimmed V and J ends, which lost 0 bases and 2 bases, there was a span of 7 bases. From germline, CDR1 is SGHRS and CDR2 YFSETQ. CDR3 sequence (DNA): TGCGCCAGCAGCTTGGGGGGACCCACAGATACGCAGTATTTT. This translates into CASSLGGPTDTQYF.

This rearrangement joins TRBV10-2 to TRBJ2-7, with D tentatively TRBD2 (7 bases). The germline gives CDR1 WSHSY, CDR2 SAAADI. Trimming removed 8 bases at V and 7 bases at J, with 12 bases between. There are 11 residues in the CDR3. The CDR3 sequence: CASLGGQEQYF. The CDR3 coding sequence is TGCGCCAGCTTGGGGGGGCAGGAGCAGTACTTC.

The chain combines TRBV9 with TRBJ1-1; D is ambiguous. This CDR3 is built from 13 residues. Germline V gene sequence: CDR1 SGDLS, CDR2 YYNGEE. With 0 bases removed from V and 3 bases from J, the gap between germline ends came to 6 bases. The CDR3 loop reads CASSVARDTEAFF. The CDR3 bases are TGTGCCAGCAGCGTAGCTAGGGACACTGAAGCTTTCTTT.

The chain joins TRBV9 to TRBJ2-5; D ambiguous. With 0 bases removed from V and 7 bases from J, the gap between germline ends came to 19 bases. This CDR3 is built from 16 residues. Germline lookup yields CDR1 SGDLS and CDR2 YYNGEE. For the CDR3, the DNA is TGTGCCAGCAGCGTAGGGGCTTCGATGACGACCGGGACCCAGTACTTC. It specifies CASSVGASMTTGTQYF.

V and J are TRBV6-6 and TRBJ1-5, with 7 bases lining up with TRBD1. This CDR3 has 14 residues. The ends lost 8 bases at V and 4 bases at J; junction bases unmatched: 8. Germline CDR1 and CDR2: MNHNY and SVGAGI (reference sequence). For the CDR3, the DNA is TGTGCCAGCGTTGGACAGGCGCTAAATCAGCCCCAGCATTTT. It codes for CASVGQALNQPQHF.

This clone has only one observation. CDR3 residues: CASSPSGGVSWTEAFF. DNA for the CDR3: TGTGCCAGCAGTCCTAGCGGAGGGGTGAGTTGGACTGAAGCTTTCTTT. The chain is built from TRBV28 and TRBJ1-1; D possibly corresponds to TRBD1 (5 bases). Germline assignment: CDR1 MDHEN and CDR2 SYDVKM. With 5 bases removed from V and 5 bases from J, the gap between germline ends came to 21 bases. The CDR3 contains 16 residues.

The chain joins TRBV4-1 to TRBJ2-2, with 7 bases identical to TRBD2. J gave up 4 bases and V 1 base, and 6 bases lay outside the gene matches. Germline CDR1 reads MGHRA; CDR2 reads YSYEKL. The CDR3 is made up of 16 amino acids. CDR3 nucleotides: TGCGCCAGCAGCCAAGTTCTCCTAGCGGTCACCGGGGAGCTGTTTTTT. Translating gives CASSQVLLAVTGELFF.

V gene TRBV7-9 combines with J gene TRBJ1-1; maybe TRBD1 (6 bases). Trimming stripped 5 bases from V and 0 bases from J, with 13 bases between. CDR1 is SEHNR and CDR2 is FQNEAQ in the germline V gene (reference sequence). This CDR3 comprises 15 residues. The CDR3, as DNA: TGTGCCAGCAGCCCGGTCAGGGGCTTGAACACTGAAGCTTTCTTT. It translates to CASSPVRGLNTEAFF. Supplemented by reference TRBV7-9 and TRBJ1-1, the full variable domain reads DTGVSQNPRHKITKRGQNVTFRCDPISEHNRLYWYRQTLGQGPEFLTYFQNEAQLEKSRLLSDRFSAERPKGSFSTLEIQRTEQGDSAMYLCASSPVRGLNTEAFFGQGTRLTVV.

This chain uses TRBV5-6 with TRBJ2-5; 11 nucleotides match TRBD2. Germline V lookup: CDR1 SGHDT, CDR2 YYEEEE. Trimming at V came to 3 bases and at J to 5 bases, leaving 3 bases not matched to a gene. The CDR3 contains 14 residues. The chain's CDR3 is CASSSTSGKETQYF. Here the CDR3 DNA reads TGTGCCAGCAGCTCGACTAGCGGGAAGGAGACCCAGTACTTC.

V gene TRBV21-1 combines with J gene TRBJ2-2; TRBD2, the table's D call, was not compared with the DNA. TRBV21-1 constitutes a pseudogene. The CDR3 loop spans 16 amino acids. DNA for the CDR3: TGTGCCAGCAGCAAAGTCGGCGGGCTGAACACCGGGGAGCTGTTTTTT. Translation gives CASSKVGGLNTGELFF.

The genes are TRBV7-8 and TRBJ2-7; D not certain. The CDR3 runs 11 residues. From germline, CDR1 is SGHVS and CDR2 FQNEAQ. Trimming removed 1 base at V and 3 bases at J, with 1 base between. CDR3 sequence reads: CASSLDYEQYF. CDR3 bases: TGTGCCAGCAGCTTAGACTACGAGCAGTACTTC.

This clone was counted a single time. This chain links TRBV7-3 with TRBJ1-1; D may be TRBD1 (5 bases). Looked up from germline, CDR1 is SGHTA and CDR2 is FQGTGA. With 5 bases removed from V and 1 base from J, the gap between germline ends came to 14 bases. CDR3 length: 15 residues. CDR3 protein: CASSPQGGRNTEAFF. In DNA, the CDR3 is TGTGCCAGCAGCCCCCAGGGAGGGCGGAACACTGAAGCTTTCTTT.

This chain joins TRBV27 and TRBJ2-1, with D maybe TRBD2 (6 bases). The CDR3 contains 16 residues. The germline V gene encodes CDR1 MNHEY and CDR2 SMNVEV (reference sequence). V was clipped by 1 base and J by 0 bases, with 10 bases between them. CDR3 in DNA: TGTGCCAGCAGTTTATTCGGGAGAAGCTCCTACAATGAGCAGTTCTTC. It encodes CASSLFGRSSYNEQFF.

J is TRBJ2-1 and V is TRBV6-1; D is undetermined. V shed 6 bases and J shed 4 bases, with 10 bases lying between them. There are 13 residues in the CDR3. Germline V gene sequence: CDR1 MNHNS, CDR2 SASEGT. CDR3 region: CASSPSPYNEQFF. As DNA, the CDR3 is TGTGCCAGCAGCCCCTCCCCGTACAATGAGCAGTTCTTC.

The chain has TRBV25-1 and TRBJ2-5; tentative D call: TRBD2 (5 bases). Germline CDR1 and CDR2: MGHDK and SYGVNS. The germline V and J ends were trimmed by 3 bases and 2 bases, with 10 bases remaining between them. The CDR3 sequence is 14 residues long. CDR3 coding DNA: TGTGCCAGCAGTGATAGAGGGAGACAAGAGACCCAGTACTTC. Its translation is CASSDRGRQETQYF.

In its sample, this clone is medium-sized (0.01 to 0.1%). The V call is TRBV5-6, the J call TRBJ2-7; D unclear. Germline CDR1 reads SGHDT; CDR2 reads YYEEEE. V was trimmed by 3 bases and J by 6 bases, leaving 10 bases between them. The CDR3 covers 12 residues. The CDR3 coding sequence is TGTGCCAGCAGCTCGGGCCAGCTCGAGCAGTACTTC. Encoded protein: CASSSGQLEQYF.